Here is one TCR beta chain with its context. The CDR3 has 16 residues. V shed 1 base and J 6 bases; nucleotides not matched to a gene: 10. Germline CDR1 LGHDT, CDR2 YNNKEL (reference sequence). The data stem from a study of CD8 T cells in Susac syndrome. TEMRA cells were FACS-enriched, and CD8+ and CD4+ T cells were isolated negatively. The RNA, roughly 0.5 to 1 ug, was put through reverse transcription using random hexamers. MiXCR, run by TCRdb on the immunoSEQ multiplex PCR reads, gives a single entry per CDR3 protein. The sample records 85,000 to 130,000 distinct CDR3 sequences, approximately 93% being singletons.

Source material: CD8+ T cells from PBMCs. The gene calls are TRBV3-1 and TRBJ2-3; 7 bases line up with TRBD2. This TCR was sampled from a human donor with Susac syndrome. The CDR3 loop is CASSQVAGPLLDTQYF. In DNA form, the CDR3 reads TGTGCCAGCAGCCAAGTAGCGGGCCCCCTTTTGGATACGCAGTATTTT.